The clone carrying this T cell receptor (beta chain) was found a few times. Its antigen is unidentified. The use of a sample-barcoded 5' primer and a J-beta primer mix characterized a second PCR of roughly 6 to 11 cycles. A minimum of 3 million CDR3-containing paired-end reads was obtained for each sample. Using its own MiXCR run on the 5' RACE reads, TCRdb lists one record per CDR3 protein. Of some 1.6 million distinct CDR3 sequences listed, about 35% are singletons. The V end lost 3 bases, the J end lost 5 bases, and 18 bases lay between the germline ends. CDR3 size: 15 residues. Germline CDR1 and CDR2: DFQATT and SNEGSKA (reference sequence). The data were taken from a study of blood T cells in healthy people across ages. General study findings and limits: Age advanced and TCR beta diversity per million T cells fell, roughly linearly. No one knew whether donors had CMV, which possibly confounded expanded clonotype changes.

The sample providers were healthy Caucasian people from Russia, aged roughly 6 to 100. This receptor was identified in a woman aged 25 to 45 in good health. The V and J genes are TRBV20-1 and TRBJ2-3; either TRBD1 or TRBD2 may fit D (5 bases each). Sequencing input: blood. The CDR3 DNA is TGCAGTGCTAGTGAGGGCTTAGGGGCACAAGATACGCAGTATTTT. Protein sequence: CSASEGLGAQDTQYF.